The clone carrying this TCR beta chain was seen only once. As yet, its antigen is unknown. This sample was taken from a study of cytomegalovirus exposure and HLA in healthy donors. Study context: Earlier, roughly 180 million T cells were analyzed, and some 120 million unique TCR beta sequences were found among them. Study outcomes and limitations: Highly shared sequence variants in one cluster were likely a sequencing artifact. After further analysis at a later stage, 16,951 TCR beta sequences were associated with HLA alleles at 0.05 false discovery rate.

The CDR3 contains 14 residues. The V end lost 10 bases, the J end lost 1 base, and 17 bases lay between the germline ends. Germline V gene sequence: CDR1 SGHRS, CDR2 YFSETQ. PCR was performed using 60 Vbeta and 13 Jbeta primers. Generated by immunoSEQ multiplex PCR, the TCRdb table keeps only in-frame clones and is missing some. This sample has around 210,000 clones, with approximately 80% found just once. All the people who gave samples were healthy bone marrow donors. The chain employs TRBV5-1 and TRBJ1-1; TRBD1 is a possible D gene (5 bases). This TCR came from a man aged 50-59 years in good health and CMV-seronegative. The source material was PBMCs. The CDR3 spells CASHVGRGNTEAFF. CDR3 nucleotide sequence: TGCGCCTCCCACGTTGGGAGGGGGAACACTGAAGCTTTCTTT.